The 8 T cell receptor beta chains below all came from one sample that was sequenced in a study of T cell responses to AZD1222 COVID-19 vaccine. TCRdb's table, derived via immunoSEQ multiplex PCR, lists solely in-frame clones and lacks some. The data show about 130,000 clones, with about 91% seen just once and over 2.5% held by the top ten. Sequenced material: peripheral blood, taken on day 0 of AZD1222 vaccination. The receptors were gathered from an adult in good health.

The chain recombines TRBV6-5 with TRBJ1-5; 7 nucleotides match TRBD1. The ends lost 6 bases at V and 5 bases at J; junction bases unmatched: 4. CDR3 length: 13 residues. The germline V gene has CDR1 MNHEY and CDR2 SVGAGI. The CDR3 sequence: CASRLDRDQPQHF. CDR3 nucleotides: TGTGCCAGCAGACTCGACAGGGATCAGCCCCAGCATTTT.

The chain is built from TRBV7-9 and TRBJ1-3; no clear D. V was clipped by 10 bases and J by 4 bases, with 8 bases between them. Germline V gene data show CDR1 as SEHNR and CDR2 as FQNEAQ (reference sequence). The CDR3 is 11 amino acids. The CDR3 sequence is CAIALGNTIYF. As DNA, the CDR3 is TGTGCCATCGCCTTGGGAAACACCATATATTTT.

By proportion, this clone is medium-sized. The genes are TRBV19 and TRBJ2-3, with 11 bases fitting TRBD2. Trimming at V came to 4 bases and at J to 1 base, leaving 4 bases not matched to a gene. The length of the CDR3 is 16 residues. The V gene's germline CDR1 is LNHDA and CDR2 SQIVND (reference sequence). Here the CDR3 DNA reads TGTGCCAGTAGTAGGGGACTAGCGGTCGGCACAGATACGCAGTATTTT. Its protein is CASSRGLAVGTDTQYF.

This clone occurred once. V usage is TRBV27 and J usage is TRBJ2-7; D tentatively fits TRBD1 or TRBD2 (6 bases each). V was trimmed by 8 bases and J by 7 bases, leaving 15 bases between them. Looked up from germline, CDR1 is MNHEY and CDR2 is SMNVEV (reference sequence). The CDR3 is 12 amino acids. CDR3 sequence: CASATGAREQYF. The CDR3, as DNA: TGTGCCAGCGCCACGGGGGCGAGGGAGCAGTACTTC.

The DNA of the CDR3 is TGTGCCAGCAGCTTGGGCACCCGGGACAGGGGGCCTTCACCCCTCCACTTT. Protein sequence: CASSLGTRDRGPSPLHF. The chain couples TRBV5-6 to TRBJ1-6; 12 nucleotides agree with TRBD1. The CDR3 runs to 17 residues. Germline lookup yields CDR1 SGHDT and CDR2 YYEEEE. J gave up 9 bases and V 0 bases, and 7 bases lay outside the gene matches.

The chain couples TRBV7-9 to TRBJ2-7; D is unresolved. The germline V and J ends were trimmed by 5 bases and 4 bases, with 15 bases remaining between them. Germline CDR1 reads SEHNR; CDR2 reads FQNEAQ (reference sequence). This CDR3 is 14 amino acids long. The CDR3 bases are TGTGCCAGCAGCCAACCTGACACACCTTACGAGCAGTACTTC. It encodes CASSQPDTPYEQYF.

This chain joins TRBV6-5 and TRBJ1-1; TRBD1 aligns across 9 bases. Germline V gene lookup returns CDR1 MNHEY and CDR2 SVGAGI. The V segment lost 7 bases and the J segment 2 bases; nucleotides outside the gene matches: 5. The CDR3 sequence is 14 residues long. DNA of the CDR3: TGTGCCAGCACACCGGGACAGGGTAACACTGAAGCTTTCTTT. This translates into CASTPGQGNTEAFF.

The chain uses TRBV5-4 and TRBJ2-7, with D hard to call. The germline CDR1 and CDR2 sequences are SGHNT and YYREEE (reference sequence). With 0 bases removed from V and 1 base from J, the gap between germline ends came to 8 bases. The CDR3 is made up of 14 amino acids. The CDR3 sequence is CASSLEQSSYEQYF. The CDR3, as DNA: TGTGCCAGCAGCTTGGAGCAGAGTTCCTACGAGCAGTACTTC.